This TCR beta chain was retrieved from a study of blood T cell repertoires in COVID-19. Study-wide context: Donors in the United States, Italy and Spain gave samples during acute or convalescent COVID-19. T cells, B-cell-depleted T cells, or PBMCs supplied cDNA or gDNA.

Clones were read by immunoSEQ multiplex PCR, and TCRdb kept only the in-frame ones, dropping some. In the table there are over 150,000 clones, under 85% of which are singletons. Seattle patient enrollment occurred during active infection, with longitudinal follow-up thereafter. Trimming took off 0 bases at V and 4 bases at J, with 20 bases between the two ends. Germline CDR1 SGHRS, CDR2 YFSETQ. The CDR3 length is 19 residues. The TCR comes from a man aged 55 to 69 with COVID-19, enrolled during active disease. The rearrangement joins TRBV5-1 to TRBJ2-6; possible D gene TRBD1, 6 bases. What was sequenced was peripheral blood. The CDR3 region is CASSLARDRGSTGANVLTF. CDR3 nucleotides: TGCGCCAGCAGCTTGGCCCGAGATAGGGGGTCTACGGGGGCCAACGTCCTGACTTTC. Filled out from reference TRBV5-1 and TRBJ2-6, the complete variable domain reads KAGVTQTPRYLIKTRGQQVTLSCSPISGHRSVSWYQQTPGQGLQFLFEYFSETQRNKGNFPGRFSGRQFSNSRSEMNVSTLELGDSALYLCASSLARDRGSTGANVLTFGAGSRLTVL.